Following are 24 T cell receptor beta chains from one sample sequenced in a study of blood T cell repertoires in COVID-19. This table comes from immunoSEQ multiplex PCR, and its TCRdb copy is limited to in-frame clones, with some not included. The sample has some 200,000 clones; around nine tenths are singletons. Input material: peripheral blood. These TCRs come from a man between 65 and 79 years old with acute or convalescent COVID-19.

The J gene is TRBJ2-3, the V gene TRBV24-1; D possibly corresponds to TRBD1 (6 bases). The CDR3 has 15 amino acids. Trimming took 10 bases from V and 5 from J, leaving 21 bases between them. CDR1 is KGHDR and CDR2 is SFDVKD in the germline V gene. CDR3 sequence: CATSMGARQKDTQYF. CDR3 coding DNA: TGTGCCACATCGATGGGGGCCCGCCAGAAAGATACGCAGTATTTT.

The chain links TRBV4-3 to TRBJ1-1; 7 bases are a match to TRBD1. The CDR3 length is 14 residues. J lost 4 bases, V lost 0 bases, and 2 bases had no gene match. CDR1 LGHNA and CDR2 YSLEER come from the germline V gene. DNA for the CDR3: TGCGCCAGCAGCCAAGATTACAGGGGCACTGAAGCTTTCTTT. Residues: CASSQDYRGTEAFF.

The rearrangement joins TRBV18 to TRBJ1-6; D uncertain. This CDR3 has 14 residues. V lost 6 bases and J 9 bases, leaving 15 bases between the germline ends. CDR1 KGHSH and CDR2 LQKENI come from the germline V gene. CDR3 residues: CASSPGRDSSPLHF. The CDR3 DNA is TGTGCCAGCTCCCCGGGAAGGGATAGTTCACCCCTCCACTTT.

The J gene is TRBJ1-5, the V gene TRBV5-4; unclear D gene. The germline CDR1 and CDR2 sequences are SGHNT and YYREEE (reference sequence). Trimming removed 0 bases from V and 0 bases from J, with 7 bases in between. The CDR3 is made up of 15 amino acids. Here the CDR3 reads CASSLDRGSNQPQHF. As DNA, the CDR3 is TGTGCCAGCAGCTTGGACCGGGGTAGCAATCAGCCCCAGCATTTT. Full variable domain (outside the CDR3, taken from reference TRBV5-4 and TRBJ1-5): ETGVTQSPTHLIKTRGQQVTLRCSSQSGHNTVSWYQQALGQGPQFIFQYYREEENGRGNFPPRFSGLQFPNYSSELNVNALELDDSALYLCASSLDRGSNQPQHFGDGTRLSIL.

The chain carries TRBV3-1 (or the pseudogene TRBV3-2) and TRBJ2-1; weak D call: TRBD2 (5 bases). The CDR3 is 16 residues long. The V end was cut by 5 bases, the J end by 0 bases, with 14 bases between. Per germline, CDR1 LGHDT and CDR2 YNNKEL (reference sequence). DNA for the CDR3: TGTGCCAGCAGCTCTTGGAGCGGCAGCTCCTACAATGAGCAGTTCTTC. This gives the protein CASSSWSGSSYNEQFF.

The table lists this clone with a few counts. V usage is TRBV5-6 and J usage is TRBJ1-5, with 8 bases that match TRBD1. Germline lookup yields CDR1 SGHDT and CDR2 YYEEEE. J was trimmed by 5 bases and V by 4 bases; bases with no gene match: 8. This CDR3 is built from 15 residues. The DNA for the CDR3 is TGTGCCAGCAGCCGACAGGGGATGACCCATCAGCCCCAGCATTTT. It yields the protein CASSRQGMTHQPQHF.

This chain joins TRBV9 and TRBJ2-3; D is undetermined. Germline CDR1 reads SGDLS; CDR2 reads YYNGEE. There are 12 residues in the CDR3. V gave up 0 bases and J gave up 5 bases, with 4 bases separating them. The CDR3 is CASSVALDTQYF. CDR3 DNA sequence: TGTGCCAGCAGCGTAGCTTTAGATACGCAGTATTTT.

This clone turned up a few times. The gene calls are TRBV5-1 and TRBJ1-4; D is perhaps TRBD1 (6 bases). This CDR3 spans 16 amino acids. Germline CDR1 and CDR2: SGHRS and YFSETQ. V was clipped by 0 bases and J by 8 bases, with 17 bases between them. The CDR3 sequence is CASSLALQGLGEKLFF. The CDR3 nucleotides read TGCGCCAGCAGCTTGGCCTTACAGGGATTAGGCGAAAAACTGTTTTTT. The full variable domain, completed using reference TRBV5-1 and TRBJ1-4, is KAGVTQTPRYLIKTRGQQVTLSCSPISGHRSVSWYQQTPGQGLQFLFEYFSETQRNKGNFPGRFSGRQFSNSRSEMNVSTLELGDSALYLCASSLALQGLGEKLFFGSGTQLSVL.

The rearrangement uses TRBV3-1 (or the pseudogene TRBV3-2) and TRBJ2-3; 7 bases are shared with TRBD2. Losses at the gene ends were 0 bases for V and 3 bases for J; bases not matched to a gene: 3. This CDR3 is built from 15 residues. CDR1 is LGHDT and CDR2 is YNNKEL in the germline V gene (reference sequence). This chain's CDR3 is CASSQESSGTDTQYF. Written as DNA, the CDR3 is TGTGCCAGCAGCCAAGAGAGTAGCGGGACAGATACGCAGTATTTT.

The rearrangement uses TRBV6-5 and TRBJ2-5, with 8 bases that match TRBD1. The CDR3 consists of 13 residues. CDR1 is MNHEY and CDR2 is SVGAGI in the germline V gene. V trimming: 8 bases; J trimming: 5 bases; junction bases outside the gene matches: 7. The CDR3 reads CASFRTGTETQYF. The DNA for the CDR3 is TGTGCCAGCTTTAGGACAGGGACGGAGACCCAGTACTTC.

This rearrangement joins TRBV28 to TRBJ2-7; D call uncertain. The CDR3 is 11 residues long. Trimming took off 8 bases at V and 5 bases at J, with 10 bases between the two ends. The germline V gene has CDR1 MDHEN and CDR2 SYDVKM. The DNA of the CDR3 is TGTGCCAGCGTCGGTGCGAACGAGCAGTACTTC. Its protein is CASVGANEQYF. The full variable domain, with the rest looked up from reference TRBV28 and TRBJ2-7, is DVKVTQSSRYLVKRTGEKVFLECVQDMDHENMFWYRQDPGLGLRLIYFSYDVKMKEKGDIPEGYSVSREKKERFSLILESASTNQTSMYLCASVGANEQYFGPGTRLTVT.

Only a few counts were recorded for this clone. This rearrangement joins TRBV5-1 to TRBJ1-6; D gene uncertain. The CDR3 is 14 amino acids. Germline V gives CDR1 SGHRS, CDR2 YFSETQ. V shed 4 bases and J shed 7 bases, with 12 bases lying between them. CDR3 in amino acids: CASSPGRPNSPLHF. CDR3 bases: TGCGCCAGCAGCCCCGGGAGGCCCAATTCACCCCTCCACTTT. Using reference TRBV5-1 and TRBJ1-6 for the parts outside the CDR3, the full variable domain is KAGVTQTPRYLIKTRGQQVTLSCSPISGHRSVSWYQQTPGQGLQFLFEYFSETQRNKGNFPGRFSGRQFSNSRSEMNVSTLELGDSALYLCASSPGRPNSPLHFGNGTRLTVT.

This rearrangement joins TRBV18 to TRBJ1-1; D not resolved. Germline V lookup: CDR1 KGHSH, CDR2 LQKENI. V was trimmed by 2 bases and J by 3 bases, leaving 16 bases between them. CDR3 length equals 16 residues. For the CDR3, the DNA is TGTGCCAGCTCACCATCGGCAACCCGAGCGTACACTGAAGCTTTCTTT. Amino acids: CASSPSATRAYTEAFF.

The chain joins TRBV2 to TRBJ2-3; 9 nucleotides line up with TRBD2. Germline V gene data show CDR1 as SNHLY and CDR2 as FYNNEI. The trim removed 11 bases at V and 1 base at J, leaving 4 bases unmatched. This CDR3 spans 13 amino acids. This CDR3 reads CACGGAGTDTQYF. The CDR3 bases are TGTGCCTGCGGGGGGGCCGGCACAGATACGCAGTATTTT. Looking up the rest from reference TRBV2 and TRBJ2-3 gives the full variable domain: EPEVTQTPSHQVTQMGQEVILRCVPISNHLYFYWYRQILGQKVEFLVSFYNNEISEKSEIFDDQFSVERPDGSNFTLKIRSTKLEDSAMYFCACGGAGTDTQYFGPGTRLTVL.

This CDR3 reads CASSSTSGRDTQYF. CDR3 nucleotides: TGTGCCAGCAGCTCAACTAGCGGGAGGGATACGCAGTATTTT. V usage is TRBV11-1 and J usage is TRBJ2-3, with TRBD2 matching over 12 bases. The CDR3 has 14 amino acids. V shed 4 bases and J 6 bases; nucleotides not matched to a gene: 2. The germline V gene has CDR1 SGHAT and CDR2 FQDESV (reference sequence).

The rearrangement uses TRBV11-3 and TRBJ1-6; weak D call: TRBD1 (5 bases). The V end lost 5 bases, the J end lost 4 bases, and 9 bases lay between the germline ends. Germline values: CDR1 SGHNT, CDR2 YENEEA. CDR3 length: 14 amino acids. In DNA, the CDR3 is TGTGCCAGCAGCCGGGGGGGATATAATTCACCCCTCCACTTT. It encodes CASSRGGYNSPLHF.

The genes are TRBV9 and TRBJ2-7; TRBD1 matches at 11 bases. The length of the CDR3 is 14 residues. CDR1 is SGDLS, CDR2 YYNGEE, per germline. With V trimmed by 3 bases and J by 3 bases, 2 bases remained unmatched. CDR3 loop: CASSGGQGDYEQYF. CDR3 nucleotides: TGTGCCAGCAGCGGGGGACAGGGGGACTACGAGCAGTACTTC.

The chain recombines TRBV7-9 with TRBJ1-2, with a tentative D call TRBD1 (5 bases). V lost 5 bases and J 0 bases, leaving 19 bases between the germline ends. The germline CDR1 and CDR2 sequences are SEHNR and FQNEAQ (reference sequence). The CDR3 is 17 amino acids. CDR3 region: CASSPILRQMTNYGYTF. CDR3 DNA: TGTGCCAGCAGCCCCATCCTCCGACAGATGACTAACTATGGCTACACCTTC.

The CDR3 coding sequence is TGTGCCAGCAGCATGCGGAGGGGCGATACGCAGTATTTT. Translating gives CASSMRRGDTQYF. The rearrangement joins TRBV3-1 (or the pseudogene TRBV3-2) to TRBJ2-3; perhaps TRBD2 as D (6 bases). V was pared by 5 bases and J by 6 bases, with 12 bases between. CDR3 length: 13 residues. Germline V gene lookup returns CDR1 LGHDT and CDR2 YNNKEL (reference sequence).

This clone occurred a few times. V is TRBV27 and J is TRBJ1-6; D possibly corresponds to TRBD1 (5 bases). The CDR3 extends over 17 amino acids. The germline V gene has CDR1 MNHEY and CDR2 SMNVEV (reference sequence). Trimming shortened V by 8 bases and J by 4 bases, and 21 bases separated the two germline ends. This chain's CDR3 is CASPGEGYTFYNSPLHF. The CDR3 nucleotides are TGTGCCAGCCCCGGGGAGGGGTATACCTTTTATAATTCACCCCTCCACTTT.

J is TRBJ1-6 and V is TRBV27; 7 nucleotides align to TRBD1. The junction had 12 bases not matched to a gene; V was cut back by 3 bases and J by 10 bases. Germline CDR1 and CDR2: MNHEY and SMNVEV (reference sequence). CDR3 length: 16 residues. CDR3 nucleotide sequence: TGTGCCAGCAGTTTCGGGCGACAGGGAACAAGGTCACCCCTCCACTTT. Its protein product is CASSFGRQGTRSPLHF.

The V and J genes are TRBV6-5 and TRBJ1-4, with 11 bases matching TRBD1. In germline, CDR1 is MNHEY, CDR2 SVGAGI. V gave up 0 bases and J gave up 10 bases; unmatched junction bases: 4. The CDR3 runs to 15 residues. For the CDR3, the DNA is TGTGCCAGCAGTTACTCGATCGGGACAGGGGGAAAACTGTTTTTT. Its translation: CASSYSIGTGGKLFF.

The rearrangement links TRBV10-1 to TRBJ1-6; D not resolved. CDR3 length: 14 residues. Germline V gives CDR1 WNHNN, CDR2 SYGVQD (reference sequence). The V gene lost 3 bases and the J gene lost 9 bases, with 12 bases spanning the gap. The CDR3 protein is CASSENSNGSPLHF. For the CDR3, the DNA is TGCGCCAGCAGTGAAAACAGCAACGGTTCACCCCTCCACTTT.

The chain employs TRBV7-3 and TRBJ1-2; D might be TRBD1 (6 bases). CDR1 is SGHTA, CDR2 FQGTGA, per germline. The CDR3 consists of 13 residues. V lost 5 bases to trimming and J lost 2 bases, with 9 bases between them. The CDR3 coding sequence is TGTGCCAGCAGCCCGGACAGAAACTATGGCTACACCTTC. It codes for CASSPDRNYGYTF.